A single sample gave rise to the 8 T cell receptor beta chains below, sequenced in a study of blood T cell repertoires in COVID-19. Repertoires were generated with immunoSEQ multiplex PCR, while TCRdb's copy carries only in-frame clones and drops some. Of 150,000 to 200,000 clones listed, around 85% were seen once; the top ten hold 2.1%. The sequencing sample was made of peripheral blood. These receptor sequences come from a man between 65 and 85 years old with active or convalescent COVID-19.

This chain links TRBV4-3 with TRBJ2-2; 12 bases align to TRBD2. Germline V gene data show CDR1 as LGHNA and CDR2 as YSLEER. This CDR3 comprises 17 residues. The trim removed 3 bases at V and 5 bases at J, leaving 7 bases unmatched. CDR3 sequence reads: CASSQSSGRAETGELFF. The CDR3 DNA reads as TGCGCCAGCAGCCAGTCTAGCGGGAGGGCCGAGACCGGGGAGCTGTTTTTT.

The CDR3 reads CASSQDTGLVGNEQFF. Here the CDR3 DNA reads TGTGCCAGCAGCCAAGATACTGGACTAGTGGGCAATGAGCAGTTCTTC. The chain is built from TRBV3-1 (or the pseudogene TRBV3-2) and TRBJ2-1, with 7 bases that match TRBD2. The CDR3 contains 16 residues. V trimming: 0 bases; J trimming: 6 bases; junction bases outside the gene matches: 8. Per the germline V gene, CDR1 is LGHDT and CDR2 is YNNKEL (reference sequence).

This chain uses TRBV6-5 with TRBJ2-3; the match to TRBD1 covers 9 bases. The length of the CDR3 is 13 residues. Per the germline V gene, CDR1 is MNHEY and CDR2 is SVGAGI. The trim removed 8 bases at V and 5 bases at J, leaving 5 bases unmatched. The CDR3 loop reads CASQDRGVDTQYF. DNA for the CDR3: TGTGCCAGCCAGGACAGGGGAGTAGATACGCAGTATTTT.

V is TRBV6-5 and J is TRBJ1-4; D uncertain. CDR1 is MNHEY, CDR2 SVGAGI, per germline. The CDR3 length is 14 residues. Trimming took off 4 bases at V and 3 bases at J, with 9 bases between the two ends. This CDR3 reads CASSSTSANEKLFF. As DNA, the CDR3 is TGTGCCAGCAGTTCGACATCGGCTAATGAAAAACTGTTTTTT.

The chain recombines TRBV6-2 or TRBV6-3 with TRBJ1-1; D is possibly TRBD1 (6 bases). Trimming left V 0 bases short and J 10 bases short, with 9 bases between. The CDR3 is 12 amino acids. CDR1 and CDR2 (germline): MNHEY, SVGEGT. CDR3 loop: CASSYSWGRAFF. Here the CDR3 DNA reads TGTGCCAGCAGTTACTCGTGGGGGCGAGCTTTCTTT.

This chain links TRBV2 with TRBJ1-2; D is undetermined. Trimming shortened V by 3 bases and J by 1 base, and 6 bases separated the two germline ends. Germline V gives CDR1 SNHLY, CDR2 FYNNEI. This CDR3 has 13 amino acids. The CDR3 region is CASSERGNYGYTF. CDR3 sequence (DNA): TGTGCCAGCAGTGAGCGGGGTAACTATGGCTACACCTTC.

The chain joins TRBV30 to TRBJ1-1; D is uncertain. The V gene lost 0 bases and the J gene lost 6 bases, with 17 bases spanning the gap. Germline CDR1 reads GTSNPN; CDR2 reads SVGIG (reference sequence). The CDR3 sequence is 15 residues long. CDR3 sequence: CAWSVQFLGGSEAFF. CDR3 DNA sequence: TGTGCCTGGAGTGTACAGTTTTTAGGAGGGTCTGAAGCTTTCTTT.

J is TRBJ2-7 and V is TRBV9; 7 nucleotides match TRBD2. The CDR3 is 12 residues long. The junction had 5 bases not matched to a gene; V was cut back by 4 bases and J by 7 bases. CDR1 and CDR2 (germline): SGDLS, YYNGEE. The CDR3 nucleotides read TGTGCCAGCAGCCTTCGGGGGGAGGAGCAGTACTTC. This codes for CASSLRGEEQYF.